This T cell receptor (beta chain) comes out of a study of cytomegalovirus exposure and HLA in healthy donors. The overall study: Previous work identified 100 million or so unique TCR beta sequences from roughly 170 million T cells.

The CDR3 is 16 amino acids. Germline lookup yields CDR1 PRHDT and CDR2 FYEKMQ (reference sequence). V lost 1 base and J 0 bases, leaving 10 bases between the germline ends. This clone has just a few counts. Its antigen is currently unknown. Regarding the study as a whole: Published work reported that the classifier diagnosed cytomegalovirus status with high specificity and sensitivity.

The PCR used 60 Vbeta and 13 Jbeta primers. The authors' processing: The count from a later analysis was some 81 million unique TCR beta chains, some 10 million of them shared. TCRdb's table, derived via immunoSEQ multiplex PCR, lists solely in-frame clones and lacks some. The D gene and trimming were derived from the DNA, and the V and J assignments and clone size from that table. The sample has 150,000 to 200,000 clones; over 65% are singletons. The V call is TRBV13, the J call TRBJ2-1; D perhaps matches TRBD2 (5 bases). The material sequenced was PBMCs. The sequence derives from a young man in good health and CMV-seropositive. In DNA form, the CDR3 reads TGTGCCAGCAGCTTAGCGGGGTGGGGCTCCTACAATGAGCAGTTCTTC. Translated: CASSLAGWGSYNEQFF.